The source of this T cell receptor beta chain is a study of cytomegalovirus exposure and HLA in healthy donors. General study results and limits: Later work associated fewer than 20,000 TCR beta sequences with HLA alleles at 0.05 false discovery rate.

The PCR ran on 60 Vbeta and 13 Jbeta primers. Methods used by the authors: Later work found about 80 million unique TCR beta chains, with 9.5 million to 11 million shared. The repertoire was sequenced with immunoSEQ multiplex PCR; TCRdb's copy has only in-frame clones and lacks some. The V and J calls and the clone size are those of that table, but D and trimming were determined from the DNA. The sample lists 150,000 to 200,000 clones; roughly 85% were seen once. CDR3 length equals 14 residues. Germline CDR1 SQVTM, CDR2 ANQGSEA. About this clone itself: What it recognizes is unknown. One junction end does not reproduce the germline sequence, and a read error may be involved.

The gene calls are TRBV29-1 and TRBJ2-1, with 7 bases that match TRBD2. This TCR was recovered from a woman in her fifties or sixties in good health and CMV-seronegative. Sequencing was performed on PBMCs. CDR3 amino acids: CSVEAGWAGNEQFF. CDR3 DNA: TGCAGCGTCGAAGCGGGATGGGCGGGCAATGAGCAGTTCTTC.